This TCR beta chain is from a study of spatial heterogeneity in lung cancer. About the research overall: As counted in raw reads, each unique TCR and UMI combination appeared more than ten times on average.

TCR cDNA molecules each carried a unique molecular identifier. Using its own MiXCR run on the 5' RACE reads, TCRdb lists one record per CDR3 protein. The profile shows about 82,000 distinct CDR3 sequences, 10% to 15% of them singletons. Time point: sample taken at primary tumor resection. Whole RNA was taken from tumor, nontumor lung or frozen PBMC; it was then sequenced unsorted. Donation came from roughly 72 patients with untreated early-stage non-small cell lung cancer. J was trimmed by 6 bases and V by 6 bases; bases with no gene match: 5. The CDR3 consists of 14 residues. CDR1 SQVTM and CDR2 ANQGSEA come from the germline V gene.

J is TRBJ2-2 and V is TRBV29-1, with 12 nucleotides matching TRBD2. This TCR was sampled from a male donor with early-stage non-small cell lung cancer. Sequencing used PBMCs, obtained at surgery. The CDR3 region is CSVATSGSAGELFF. The CDR3 DNA reads TGCAGCGTAGCGACTAGCGGGAGTGCCGGGGAGCTGTTTTTT.